Listed here are 25 T cell receptor beta chains from one sample, sequenced in a study of beta chain features in type 1 diabetes. Expressed TCRB transcripts were sequenced after all isolated RNA was converted to cDNA. Sequenced by immunoSEQ multiplex PCR; TCRdb stores in-frame clones only, minus some. In the table there are 900,000 or so clones, roughly 15% of which are singletons. Material: naive CD4+ T cells from blood. These receptor sequences come from a woman aged 18-29 years in good health.

This chain uses TRBV10-3 with TRBJ2-1; 8 bases align to TRBD1. The CDR3 is 14 amino acids. The germline CDR1 and CDR2 sequences are ENHRY and SYGVKD. Losses at the gene ends were 6 bases for V and 7 bases for J; bases not matched to a gene: 8. The CDR3 sequence is CAIRATGVGNEQFF. The CDR3 DNA reads as TGTGCCATCAGAGCGACAGGGGTGGGGAATGAGCAGTTCTTC.

This clone has at least ten counts. The CDR3 coding sequence is TGTGCCAGCAGCCAATCCTTCCGGACTAGCGGTTACAATGAGCAGTTCTTC. This sequence encodes CASSQSFRTSGYNEQFF. This chain connects TRBV14 to TRBJ2-1; 10 nucleotides agree with TRBD2. V lost 2 bases, J lost 4 bases, and 8 bases stayed unmatched. The CDR3 is 17 amino acids. Germline V CDR1 and CDR2: SGHDN, FVKESK.

The rearrangement joins TRBV9 to TRBJ2-1, with D possibly called TRBD1 or TRBD2 (5 bases each). Germline assignment: CDR1 SGDLS and CDR2 YYNGEE. V gave up 3 bases and J gave up 9 bases, with 16 bases separating them. The CDR3 has 14 residues. CDR3 sequence (DNA): TGTGCCAGCAGCGCACTCCCGGGGCCTGGTGAGCAGTTCTTC. This sequence encodes CASSALPGPGEQFF. Full variable domain (outside the CDR3, taken from reference TRBV9 and TRBJ2-1): DSGVTQTPKHLITATGQRVTLRCSPRSGDLSVYWYQQSLDQGLQFLIQYYNGEERAKGNILERFSAQQFPDLHSELNLSSLELGDSALYFCASSALPGPGEQFFGPGTRLTVL.

V and J are TRBV1 and TRBJ2-1; TRBD2 is the table's D call, not checked against the DNA. TRBV1 corresponds to a pseudogene. The CDR3 is 12 amino acids. The chain's CDR3 is CTSSLKRDEQFF. The CDR3 nucleotides are TGCACCAGCAGCCTTAAGCGGGATGAGCAGTTCTTC.

The chain combines TRBV28 with TRBJ1-3, with no clear D. The CDR3 extends over 16 amino acids. The V end was cut by 2 bases, the J end by 0 bases, with 11 bases between. Germline V gene lookup returns CDR1 MDHEN and CDR2 SYDVKM. The CDR3 DNA is TGTGCCAGCAGTTTACGGGGAGGTAACTCTGGAAACACCATATATTTT. Its protein product is CASSLRGGNSGNTIYF.

A few counts support this clone. The CDR3 spells CASRSAGEQFF. CDR3 nucleotides: TGTGCCAGCAGATCGGCTGGTGAGCAGTTCTTC. The chain carries TRBV6-1 and TRBJ2-1; the D is unclear. The CDR3 sequence is 11 residues long. Deletions cut 6 bases from V and 9 bases from J, with 9 bases between. Germline V gene lookup returns CDR1 MNHNS and CDR2 SASEGT.

The chain carries TRBV7-2 and TRBJ2-5; D is unclear. The V end was cut by 2 bases, the J end by 1 base, with 8 bases between. The CDR3 has 14 amino acids. Looked up from germline, CDR1 is SGHTA and CDR2 is FQGNSA. CDR3 region: CASSLRGTQETQYF. The CDR3 DNA is TGTGCCAGCAGCTTACGTGGAACCCAAGAGACCCAGTACTTC. Based on the CDR3 plus reference TRBV7-2 and TRBJ2-5, the full variable domain is GAGVSQSPSNKVTEKGKDVELRCDPISGHTALYWYRQSLGQGLEFLIYFQGNSAPDKSGLPSDRFSAERTGGSVSTLTIQRTQQEDSAVYLCASSLRGTQETQYFGPGTRLLVL.

J is TRBJ2-7 and V is TRBV19; D may match TRBD1 or TRBD2 (5 bases each). CDR3 length: 14 amino acids. The germline CDR1 and CDR2 sequences are LNHDA and SQIVND (reference sequence). Trimming took off 3 bases at V and 1 base at J, with 10 bases between the two ends. This chain's CDR3 is CASSIRDGSYEQYF. CDR3 bases: TGTGCCAGTAGTATCCGGGACGGTTCCTACGAGCAGTACTTC.

The chain has TRBV7-9 and TRBJ2-2; perhaps D is TRBD1 or TRBD2 (6 bases each). V gave up 4 bases and J gave up 1 base, with 13 bases separating them. Per the germline V gene, CDR1 is SEHNR and CDR2 is FQNEAQ (reference sequence). The CDR3 has 16 amino acids. The CDR3 DNA sequence: TGTGCCAGCAGCTCCCTGGGGGGACAGAACACCGGGGAGCTGTTTTTT. It codes for CASSSLGGQNTGELFF.

This clone was detected only a few times. This chain joins TRBV14 and TRBJ2-1; D is undetermined. Germline-derived CDR1 and CDR2 are SGHDN and FVKESK. The length of the CDR3 is 13 residues. V was trimmed by 0 bases and J by 6 bases, leaving 6 bases between them. The CDR3 is CASSQDISNEQFF. CDR3 coding DNA: TGTGCCAGCAGCCAAGATATCTCCAATGAGCAGTTCTTC.

The V call is TRBV5-1, the J call TRBJ2-5, with D tentatively TRBD1 (5 bases). TRBJ2-7 matches the DNA end more closely, so the J call is doubtful. CDR3 length: 13 amino acids. Germline-derived CDR1 and CDR2 are SGHRS and YFSETQ. In nucleotides, the CDR3 is TGCGCCAGCAGCTTGACAGGTACCTACGAGCAGTACTTC. Its translation is CASSLTGTYEQYF.

This clone occurred a few times. The chain employs TRBV10-3 and TRBJ2-2; no reliable D call. The germline V and J ends were trimmed by 10 bases and 2 bases, with 11 bases remaining between them. The germline V gene encodes CDR1 ENHRY and CDR2 SYGVKD. This CDR3 contains 13 residues. This chain's CDR3 is CATKDYNTGELFF. In nucleotides, the CDR3 is TGTGCCACGAAGGATTACAACACCGGGGAGCTGTTTTTT.

The chain's CDR3 is CATSRLPTSGGRRFF. The CDR3 region has the DNA TGTGCCACCAGCAGGCTCCCGACTAGCGGGGGTCGTCGGTTCTTC. The chain has TRBV15 and TRBJ2-1; TRBD2 matches 12 bases. This CDR3 has 15 amino acids. J was trimmed by 15 bases and V by 3 bases; bases with no gene match: 12. The germline V gene has CDR1 LNHNV and CDR2 YYDKDF (reference sequence).

This clone was observed a handful of times. The chain is built from TRBV7-9 and TRBJ2-1, with TRBD2 identical over 10 bases. CDR1 and CDR2 from the germline V gene are SEHNR and FQNEAQ (reference sequence). V shed 1 base and J 4 bases; nucleotides not matched to a gene: 4. The CDR3 spans 16 residues. The CDR3 region has the DNA TGTGCCAGCAGCTTAGTGTCTAGCGGGAGATACAATGAGCAGTTCTTC. Its translation is CASSLVSSGRYNEQFF.

The rearrangement links TRBV6-6 to TRBJ1-5, with TRBD1 matching over 7 bases. With 6 bases clipped from V and 3 bases from J, the junction kept 5 bases outside the gene matches. Germline V gene data show CDR1 as MNHNY and CDR2 as SVGAGI (reference sequence). The CDR3 spans 14 residues. DNA of the CDR3: TGTGCCAGCAGGCGACAGGGCCCCAATCAGCCCCAGCATTTT. Its translation: CASRRQGPNQPQHF.

The chain employs TRBV28 and TRBJ2-1, with a weak D call TRBD1 (6 bases). The CDR3 runs 16 residues. V was pared by 6 bases and J by 6 bases, with 21 bases between. The germline V gene encodes CDR1 MDHEN and CDR2 SYDVKM. The CDR3 nucleotides read TGTGCCAGCAGGTCAATACAGGGTCCCGCCCGCAATGAGCAGTTCTTC. Translation: CASRSIQGPARNEQFF.

This chain uses TRBV7-2 with TRBJ2-5, with D hard to call. Deletions cut 2 bases from V and 1 base from J, with 5 bases between. This CDR3 has 13 residues. Germline CDR1 reads SGHTA; CDR2 reads FQGNSA. The CDR3 DNA is TGTGCCAGCAGCTTAACAGTCCAAGAGACCCAGTACTTC. As protein: CASSLTVQETQYF.

In DNA form, the CDR3 reads TGTGCCAGCAACCTGGACAGGTACAATGAGCAGTTCTTC. Amino acid sequence: CASNLDRYNEQFF. The chain joins TRBV7-2 to TRBJ2-1; TRBD1 aligns across 7 bases. This CDR3 spans 13 amino acids. Germline V gene data show CDR1 as SGHTA and CDR2 as FQGNSA. V was pared by 7 bases and J by 4 bases, with 4 bases of the junction left unmatched.

CDR3 sequence (DNA): TGCAGCATTGTGGCTAGGTTTACAGATACGCAGTATTTT. It is translated as CSIVARFTDTQYF. V and J are TRBV29-1 and TRBJ2-3, with D unresolved. Per the germline V gene, CDR1 is SQVTM and CDR2 is ANQGSEA. The CDR3 is made up of 13 amino acids. With 8 bases removed from V and 3 bases from J, the gap between germline ends came to 15 bases.

This clone was detected only a few times. The chain employs TRBV6-5 and TRBJ2-7; the D call may be TRBD1 or TRBD2 (5 bases each). V was clipped by 5 bases and J by 0 bases, with 14 bases between them. The V gene's germline CDR1 is MNHEY and CDR2 SVGAGI. This CDR3 is built from 15 residues. This CDR3 is CASSPLPGRSYEQYF. DNA of the CDR3: TGTGCCAGCAGTCCCCTACCGGGGCGCTCCTACGAGCAGTACTTC.

The V call is TRBV6-6, the J call TRBJ1-2; D gene uncertain. V was clipped by 2 bases and J by 4 bases, with 8 bases between them. CDR1 is MNHNY, CDR2 SVGAGI, per germline (reference sequence). The CDR3 covers 13 residues. The CDR3 here is CASSYEGSYGYTF. In DNA form, the CDR3 reads TGTGCCAGCAGTTACGAGGGATCCTATGGCTACACCTTC.

A few counts support this clone. The CDR3 reads CASSRGIPYGYTF. CDR3 coding DNA: TGTGCCAGCAGCCGAGGGATTCCCTATGGCTACACCTTC. V is TRBV27 and J is TRBJ1-2; D unresolved. Looked up from germline, CDR1 is MNHEY and CDR2 is SMNVEV (reference sequence). This CDR3 spans 13 amino acids. With 6 bases removed from V and 4 bases from J, the gap between germline ends came to 12 bases.

The chain joins TRBV11-2 to TRBJ2-4; tentatively, D is TRBD2 (6 bases). The V gene's germline CDR1 is SGHAT and CDR2 FQNNGV. The CDR3 is 19 amino acids. V was pared by 5 bases and J by 1 base, with 24 bases between. CDR3 protein: CASSPKSPYGRAAKNIQYF. In nucleotides, the CDR3 is TGTGCCAGCAGCCCAAAAAGCCCCTACGGGAGAGCGGCCAAAAACATTCAGTACTTC.

This clone has a handful of counts. The V and J genes are TRBV5-1 and TRBJ2-1, with TRBD2 matching over 13 bases. This CDR3 has 13 residues. J lost 9 bases, V lost 6 bases, and 3 bases had no gene match. Germline assignment: CDR1 SGHRS and CDR2 YFSETQ. The CDR3, as DNA: TGCGCCAGCAAACGGACTAGCGGGAGTGAGCAGTTCTTC. Its protein is CASKRTSGSEQFF.

This clone has a handful of counts. J is TRBJ2-1 and V is TRBV5-1; 8 nucleotides match TRBD2. Looked up from germline, CDR1 is SGHRS and CDR2 is YFSETQ. V dropped 4 bases and J dropped 8; count of bases not matched to a gene: 8. The CDR3 runs 14 residues. The CDR3 here is CASSLEAGAHEQFF. The CDR3, as DNA: TGCGCCAGCAGCCTAGAAGCGGGAGCCCATGAGCAGTTCTTC. Using reference TRBV5-1 and TRBJ2-1 for the parts outside the CDR3, the full variable domain is KAGVTQTPRYLIKTRGQQVTLSCSPISGHRSVSWYQQTPGQGLQFLFEYFSETQRNKGNFPGRFSGRQFSNSRSEMNVSTLELGDSALYLCASSLEAGAHEQFFGPGTRLTVL.